This T cell receptor (beta chain) was obtained from a study of T cells in Graves' hyperthyroidism and ophthalmopathy. Amplification targeted TCR beta CDR3 regions from RNA transcripts. In the first-round RT-PCR of the TCR CDR3, the HTBI primer set was used. TCRdb reprocessed the multiplex PCR reads with MiXCR, giving one entry per CDR3 protein. The sample has hundreds of thousands of distinct CDR3 sequences, 35% to 55% seen once. Comment on this clonotype: Compared with germline, one end of the junction differs, possibly owing to a read error.

This CDR3 comprises 15 residues. Germline V gene data show CDR1 as SEHNR and CDR2 as FQNEAQ (reference sequence). The chain joins TRBV7-9 to TRBJ2-5; maybe TRBD2 (6 bases). The J call is in doubt because the DNA end fits TRBJ2-1 better. Sequencing input: peripheral blood or thyroid tissue (not recorded which). The receptor's source is a woman younger than 30 with Graves' hyperthyroidism. The CDR3 is CANSLEATRRETQFF. In DNA form, the CDR3 reads TGTGCCAACAGCTTAGAAGCGACACGACGGGAGACCCAGTTCTTC.